This T cell receptor (beta chain) was recorded in a study of early T cells in non-severe SARS-CoV-2 infection. As for the study in general: Chains from this unsorted whole-blood bulk RNA could not be paired.

There are 14 residues in the CDR3. Deletions cut 0 bases from V and 10 bases from J, with 10 bases between. Germline V gene lookup returns CDR1 KGHSH and CDR2 LQKENI. TCRdb independently ran MiXCR on the 5' RACE reads; one entry per CDR3 protein. The table has tens of thousands of distinct CDR3 sequences, approximately 5.2% seen once. This clonotype was detected a few times. The TCR was taken from an adult who was a healthcare worker with PCR-confirmed SARS-CoV-2 infection or an uninfected control (not recorded which). This sequence joins TRBV18 and TRBJ1-6; a possible D gene is TRBD1 (5 bases). Material for sequencing was whole blood. DNA of the CDR3: TGTGCCAGCTCACCACCGTTGGGGGACTCACCCCTCCACTTT. Translating gives CASSPPLGDSPLHF.